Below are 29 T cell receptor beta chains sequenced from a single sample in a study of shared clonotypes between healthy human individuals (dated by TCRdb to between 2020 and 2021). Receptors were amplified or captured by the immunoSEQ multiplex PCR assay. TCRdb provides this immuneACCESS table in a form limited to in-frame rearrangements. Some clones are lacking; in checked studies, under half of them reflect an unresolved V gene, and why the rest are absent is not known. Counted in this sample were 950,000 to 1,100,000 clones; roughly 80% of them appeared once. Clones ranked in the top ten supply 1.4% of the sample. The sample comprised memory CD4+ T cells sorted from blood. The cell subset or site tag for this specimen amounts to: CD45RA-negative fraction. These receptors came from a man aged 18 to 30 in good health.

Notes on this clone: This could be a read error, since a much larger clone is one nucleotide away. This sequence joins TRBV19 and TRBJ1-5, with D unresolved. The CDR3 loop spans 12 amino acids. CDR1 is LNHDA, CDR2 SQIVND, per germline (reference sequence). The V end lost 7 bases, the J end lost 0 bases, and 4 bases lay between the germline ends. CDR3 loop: CASKGSNQPQHF. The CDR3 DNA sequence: TGTGCCAGTAAGGGTAGCAATCAGCCCCAGCATTTT.

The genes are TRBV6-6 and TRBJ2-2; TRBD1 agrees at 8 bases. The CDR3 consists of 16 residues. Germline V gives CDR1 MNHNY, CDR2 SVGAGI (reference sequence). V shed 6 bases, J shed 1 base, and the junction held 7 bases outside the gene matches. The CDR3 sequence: CASRPQGGGNTGELFF. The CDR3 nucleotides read TGTGCCAGCAGACCACAGGGGGGAGGGAACACCGGGGAGCTGTTTTTT.

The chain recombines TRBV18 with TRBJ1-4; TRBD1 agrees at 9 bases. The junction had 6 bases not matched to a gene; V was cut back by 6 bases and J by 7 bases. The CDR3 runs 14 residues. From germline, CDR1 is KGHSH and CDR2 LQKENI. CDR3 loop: CASSLQGAIEKLFF. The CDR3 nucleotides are TGTGCCAGCTCGCTACAGGGGGCGATTGAAAAACTGTTTTTT. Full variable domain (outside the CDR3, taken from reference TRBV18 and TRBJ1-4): NAGVMQNPRHLVRRRGQEARLRCSPMKGHSHVYWYRQLPEEGLKFMVYLQKENIIDESGMPKERFSAEFPKEGPSILRIQQVVRGDSAAYFCASSLQGAIEKLFFGSGTQLSVL.

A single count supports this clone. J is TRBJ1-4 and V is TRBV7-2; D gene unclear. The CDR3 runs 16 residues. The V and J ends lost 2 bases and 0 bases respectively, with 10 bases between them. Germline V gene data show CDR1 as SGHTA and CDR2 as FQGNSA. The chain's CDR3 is CASSLRAEATNEKLFF. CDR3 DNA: TGTGCCAGCAGCTTAAGGGCGGAGGCAACTAATGAAAAACTGTTTTTT.

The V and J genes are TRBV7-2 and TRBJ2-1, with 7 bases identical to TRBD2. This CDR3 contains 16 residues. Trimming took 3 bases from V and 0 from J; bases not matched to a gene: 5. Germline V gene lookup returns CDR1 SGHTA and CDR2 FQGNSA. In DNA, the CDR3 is TGTGCCAGCAGCTTGCCGGGAGGCTACTCCTACAATGAGCAGTTCTTC. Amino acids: CASSLPGGYSYNEQFF.

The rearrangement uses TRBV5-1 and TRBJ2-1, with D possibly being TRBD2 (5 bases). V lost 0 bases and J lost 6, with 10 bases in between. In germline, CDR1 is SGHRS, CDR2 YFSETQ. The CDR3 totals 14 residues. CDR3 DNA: TGCGCCAGCAGCTTGGAACCTAGCTCCAATGAGCAGTTCTTC. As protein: CASSLEPSSNEQFF.

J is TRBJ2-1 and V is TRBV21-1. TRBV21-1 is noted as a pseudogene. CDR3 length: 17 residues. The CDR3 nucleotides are TGTGCCAGCAGCAAGGGAGGGCTTCAGGGACAGACCGATGAGCAGTTCTTC. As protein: CASSKGGLQGQTDEQFF.

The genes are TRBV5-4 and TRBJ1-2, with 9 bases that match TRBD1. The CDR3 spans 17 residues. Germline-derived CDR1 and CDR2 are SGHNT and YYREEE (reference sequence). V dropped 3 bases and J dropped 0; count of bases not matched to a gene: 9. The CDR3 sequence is CASSSPGTGWANYGYTF. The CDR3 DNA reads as TGTGCCAGCAGCTCCCCCGGGACAGGGTGGGCTAACTATGGCTACACCTTC.

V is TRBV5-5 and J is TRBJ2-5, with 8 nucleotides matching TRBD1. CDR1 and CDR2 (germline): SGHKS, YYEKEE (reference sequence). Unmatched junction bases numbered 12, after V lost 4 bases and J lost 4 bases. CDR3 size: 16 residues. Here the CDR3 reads CASSGGTGLTLETQYF. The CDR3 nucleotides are TGTGCCAGCAGCGGGGGGACAGGCCTAACCTTAGAGACCCAGTACTTC.

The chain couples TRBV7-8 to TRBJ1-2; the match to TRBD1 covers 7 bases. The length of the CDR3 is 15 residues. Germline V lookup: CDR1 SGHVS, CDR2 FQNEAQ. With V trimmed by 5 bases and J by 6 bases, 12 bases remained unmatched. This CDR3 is CASSPPGRGSHGYTF. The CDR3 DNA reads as TGTGCCAGCAGCCCCCCGGGCAGGGGGAGCCATGGCTACACCTTC.

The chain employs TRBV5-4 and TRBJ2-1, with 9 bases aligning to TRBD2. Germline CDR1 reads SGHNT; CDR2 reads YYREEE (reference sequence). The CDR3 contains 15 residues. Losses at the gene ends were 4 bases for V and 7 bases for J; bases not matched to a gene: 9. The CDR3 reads CASSPGAGGPNEQFF. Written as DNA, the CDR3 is TGTGCCAGCAGCCCCGGGGCGGGGGGGCCAAATGAGCAGTTCTTC.

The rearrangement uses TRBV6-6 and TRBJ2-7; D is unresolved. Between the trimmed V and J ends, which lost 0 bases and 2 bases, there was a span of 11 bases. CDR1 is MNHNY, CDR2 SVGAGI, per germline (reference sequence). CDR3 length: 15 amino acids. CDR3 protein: CASSYSIKAPYEQYF. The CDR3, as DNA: TGTGCCAGCAGTTACTCGATAAAGGCCCCCTACGAGCAGTACTTC.

CDR3 nucleotide sequence: TGCGCCAGCAGCCCTCCCCCGGGCGGGGGGGCTAGCACAGATACGCAGTATTTT. Amino acid sequence: CASSPPPGGGASTDTQYF. The chain recombines TRBV5-1 with TRBJ2-3; 9 bases are a match to TRBD2. The trim removed 4 bases at V and 0 bases at J, leaving 12 bases unmatched. The germline V gene encodes CDR1 SGHRS and CDR2 YFSETQ. CDR3 length equals 18 residues.

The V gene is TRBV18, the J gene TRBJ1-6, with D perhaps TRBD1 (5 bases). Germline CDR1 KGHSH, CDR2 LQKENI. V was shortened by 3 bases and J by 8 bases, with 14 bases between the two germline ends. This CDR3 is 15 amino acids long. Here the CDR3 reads CASSPYRQSDSPLHF. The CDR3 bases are TGTGCCAGCTCACCTTATAGACAGTCCGATTCACCCCTCCACTTT.

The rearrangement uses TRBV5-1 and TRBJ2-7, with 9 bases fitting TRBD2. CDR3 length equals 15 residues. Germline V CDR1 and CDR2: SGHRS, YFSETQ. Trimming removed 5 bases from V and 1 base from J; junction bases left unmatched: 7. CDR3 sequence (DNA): TGCGCCAGCAGGAATAGACTAGCGGATTCCTACGAGCAGTACTTC. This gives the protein CASRNRLADSYEQYF.

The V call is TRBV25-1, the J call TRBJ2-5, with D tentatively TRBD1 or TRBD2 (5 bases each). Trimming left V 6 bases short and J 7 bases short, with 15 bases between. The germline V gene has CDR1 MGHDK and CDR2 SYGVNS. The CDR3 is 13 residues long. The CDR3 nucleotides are TGTGCCAGCAGCGCCCGGGGTGGGGCGACCCAGTACTTC. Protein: CASSARGGATQYF.

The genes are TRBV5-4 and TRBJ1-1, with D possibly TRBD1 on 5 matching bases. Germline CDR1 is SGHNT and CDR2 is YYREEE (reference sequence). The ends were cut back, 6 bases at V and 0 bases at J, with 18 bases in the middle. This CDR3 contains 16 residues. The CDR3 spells CASNPGGGSLNTEAFF. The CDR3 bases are TGTGCCAGCAATCCCGGGGGGGGATCCCTGAACACTGAAGCTTTCTTT.

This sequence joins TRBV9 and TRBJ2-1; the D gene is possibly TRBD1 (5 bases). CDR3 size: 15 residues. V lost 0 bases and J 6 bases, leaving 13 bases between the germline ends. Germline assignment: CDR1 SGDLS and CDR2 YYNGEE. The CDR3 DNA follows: TGTGCCAGCAGCGTAGGGGCAGGGTACGTCAATGAGCAGTTCTTC. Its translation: CASSVGAGYVNEQFF.

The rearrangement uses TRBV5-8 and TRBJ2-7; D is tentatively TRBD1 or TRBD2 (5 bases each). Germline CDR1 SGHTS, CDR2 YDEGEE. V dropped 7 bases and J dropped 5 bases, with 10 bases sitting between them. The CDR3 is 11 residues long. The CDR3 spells CASRRGHEQYF. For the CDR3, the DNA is TGTGCCAGCCGTCGGGGACACGAGCAGTACTTC.

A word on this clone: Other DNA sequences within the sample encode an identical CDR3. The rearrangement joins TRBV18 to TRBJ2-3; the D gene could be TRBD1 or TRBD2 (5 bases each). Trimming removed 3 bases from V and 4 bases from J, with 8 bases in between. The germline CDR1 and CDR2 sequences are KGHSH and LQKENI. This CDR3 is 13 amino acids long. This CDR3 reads CASSPLGADTQYF. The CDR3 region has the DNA TGTGCCAGCTCACCTTTGGGGGCAGATACGCAGTATTTT.

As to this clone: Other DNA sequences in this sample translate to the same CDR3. In DNA, the CDR3 is TGTGCCAGCAGCTCCGACAGGGGCTCCTACAATGAGCAGTTCTTC. It is translated as CASSSDRGSYNEQFF. This chain uses TRBV7-2 with TRBJ2-1; 8 bases agree with TRBD1. This CDR3 has 15 amino acids. From germline, CDR1 is SGHTA and CDR2 FQGNSA. Germline trimming cut 4 bases from V and 0 bases from J; bases unmatched to any gene: 2.

CDR3 amino acids: CAWSVRAGQETQYF. The CDR3 DNA reads TGTGCCTGGAGCGTAAGGGCAGGGCAAGAGACCCAGTACTTC. The rearrangement links TRBV30 to TRBJ2-5, with a tentative D call TRBD1 (5 bases). The germline V and J ends were trimmed by 3 bases and 2 bases, with 13 bases remaining between them. The CDR3 is made up of 14 amino acids. The germline V gene has CDR1 GTSNPN and CDR2 SVGIG (reference sequence).

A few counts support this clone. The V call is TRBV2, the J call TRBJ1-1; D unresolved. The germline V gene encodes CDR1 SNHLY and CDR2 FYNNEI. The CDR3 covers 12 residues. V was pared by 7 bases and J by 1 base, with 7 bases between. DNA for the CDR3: TGTGCCAGCACAGTCGAGAACACTGAAGCTTTCTTT. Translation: CASTVENTEAFF.

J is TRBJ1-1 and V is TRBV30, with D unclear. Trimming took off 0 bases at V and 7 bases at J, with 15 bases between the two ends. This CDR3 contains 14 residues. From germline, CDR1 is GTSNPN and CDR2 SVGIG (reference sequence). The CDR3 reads CAWSVGQMVGEAFF. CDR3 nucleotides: TGTGCCTGGAGTGTAGGGCAGATGGTAGGTGAAGCTTTCTTT. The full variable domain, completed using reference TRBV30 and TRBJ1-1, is SQTIHQWPATLVQPVGSPLSLECTVEGTSNPNLYWYRQAAGRGLQLLFYSVGIGQISSEVPQNLSASRPQDRQFILSSKKLLLSDSGFYLCAWSVGQMVGEAFFGQGTRLTVV.

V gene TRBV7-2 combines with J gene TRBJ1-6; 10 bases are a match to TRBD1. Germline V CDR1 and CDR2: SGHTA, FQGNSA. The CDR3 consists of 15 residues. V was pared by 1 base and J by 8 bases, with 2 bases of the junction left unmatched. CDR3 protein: CASSLGTGGYSPLHF. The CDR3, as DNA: TGTGCCAGCAGCTTAGGGACAGGGGGTTATTCACCCCTCCACTTT.

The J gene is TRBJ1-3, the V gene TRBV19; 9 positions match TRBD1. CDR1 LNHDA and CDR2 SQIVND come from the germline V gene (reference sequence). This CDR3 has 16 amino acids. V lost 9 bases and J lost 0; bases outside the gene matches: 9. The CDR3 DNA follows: TGTGCCAGCCGGACAGGGGCGACCTTCTCTGGAAACACCATATATTTT. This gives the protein CASRTGATFSGNTIYF. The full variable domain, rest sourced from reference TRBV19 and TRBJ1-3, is DGGITQSPKYLFRKEGQNVTLSCEQNLNHDAMYWYRQDPGQGLRLIYYSQIVNDFQKGDIAEGYSVSREKKESFPLTVTSAQKNPTAFYLCASRTGATFSGNTIYFGEGSWLTVV.

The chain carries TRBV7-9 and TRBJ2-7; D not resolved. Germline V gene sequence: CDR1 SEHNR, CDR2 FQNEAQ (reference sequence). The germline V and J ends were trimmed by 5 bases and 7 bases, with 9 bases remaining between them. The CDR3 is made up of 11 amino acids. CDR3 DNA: TGTGCCAGCAGCCCGAATCTTGAGCAGTACTTC. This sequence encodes CASSPNLEQYF.

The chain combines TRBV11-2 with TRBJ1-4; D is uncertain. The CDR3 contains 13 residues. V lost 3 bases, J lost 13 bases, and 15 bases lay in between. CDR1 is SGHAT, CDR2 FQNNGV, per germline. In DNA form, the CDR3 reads TGTGCCAGCAGCTTCGCCCGGTCCGGTGGACTGTTTTTT. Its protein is CASSFARSGGLFF. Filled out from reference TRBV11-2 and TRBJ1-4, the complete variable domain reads EAGVAQSPRYKIIEKRQSVAFWCNPISGHATLYWYQQILGQGPKLLIQFQNNGVVDDSQLPKDRFSAERLKGVDSTLKIQPAKLEDSAVYLCASSFARSGGLFFGSGTQLSVL.

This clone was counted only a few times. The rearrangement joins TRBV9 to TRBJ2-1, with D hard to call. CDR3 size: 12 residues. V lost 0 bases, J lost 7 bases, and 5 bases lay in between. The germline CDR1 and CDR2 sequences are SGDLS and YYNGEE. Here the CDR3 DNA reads TGTGCCAGCAGCGTAGAGGAGAATGAGCAGTTCTTC. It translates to CASSVEENEQFF.